What follows are 25 T cell receptor beta chains derived from one specimen sequenced in a study of blood T cell repertoires in COVID-19. Assay: immunoSEQ multiplex PCR; the TCRdb copy retains only in-frame clones and omits some. This table holds about 250,000 clones, roughly four fifths found once. The sequencing sample was made of peripheral blood. Source of these receptors: an elderly man with acute or convalescent COVID-19.

DNA of the CDR3: TGTGCCAGCAGTTCCGGTGTCCGAAACACCATATATTTT. Its translation is CASSSGVRNTIYF. The gene calls are TRBV12-3 or TRBV12-4 and TRBJ1-3; no reliable D call. The CDR3 runs 13 residues. V shed 4 bases and J shed 5 bases, with 9 bases lying between them.

The gene calls are TRBV7-3 and TRBJ2-7; D might be TRBD1 (5 bases). Trimming cost V 2 bases and J 3 bases, with 8 bases left between them. The CDR3 is made up of 13 amino acids. CDR1 SGHTA and CDR2 FQGTGA come from the germline V gene. CDR3 sequence reads: CASSLVRGYEQYF. DNA for the CDR3: TGTGCCAGCAGCTTAGTAAGGGGCTACGAGCAGTACTTC. The whole variable domain, filled in from reference TRBV7-3 and TRBJ2-7, reads GAGVSQTPSNKVTEKGKYVELRCDPISGHTALYWYRQSLGQGPEFLIYFQGTGAADDSGLPNDRFFAVRPEGSVSTLKIQRTERGDSAVYLCASSLVRGYEQYFGPGTRLTVT.

This chain joins TRBV9 and TRBJ2-1; 10 bases agree with TRBD2. Germline CDR1 is SGDLS and CDR2 is YYNGEE. V lost 3 bases, J lost 5 bases, and 8 bases stayed unmatched. This CDR3 region has 16 residues. The CDR3 coding sequence is TGTGCCAGCAGCGCGACTAGGACTAGCGGTAACAATGAGCAGTTCTTC. Amino acids: CASSATRTSGNNEQFF.

This sequence joins TRBV6-6 and TRBJ2-1; possible D gene TRBD1, 7 bases. CDR1 MNHNY and CDR2 SVGAGI come from the germline V gene (reference sequence). The CDR3 length is 15 residues. V lost 2 bases and J 6 bases, leaving 14 bases between the germline ends. DNA for the CDR3: TGTGCCAGCAGTTACAACGGAGGGACAGTCAATGAGCAGTTCTTC. Protein: CASSYNGGTVNEQFF.

The chain links TRBV5-4 to TRBJ2-2, with D tentatively TRBD2 (5 bases). Germline V gene lookup returns CDR1 SGHNT and CDR2 YYREEE (reference sequence). V was trimmed by 0 bases and J by 4 bases, leaving 16 bases between them. The CDR3 extends over 17 amino acids. Here the CDR3 DNA reads TGTGCCAGCAGCTTGGGATTTGAGGGTGGGAGCACCGGGGAGCTGTTTTTT. It translates to CASSLGFEGGSTGELFF.

This clone showed up just a few times. V gene TRBV7-3 combines with J gene TRBJ1-4; D is ambiguous. Germline V CDR1 and CDR2: SGHTA, FQGTGA. The CDR3 totals 14 residues. V lost 4 bases to trimming and J lost 3 bases, with 9 bases between them. The CDR3 is CASSSPLPNEKLFF. CDR3 DNA sequence: TGTGCCAGCAGCTCCCCACTGCCTAATGAAAAACTGTTTTTT.

This chain links TRBV27 with TRBJ2-7, with D perhaps matching TRBD2 (6 bases). Trimming took 6 bases from V and 7 from J, leaving 13 bases between them. Per germline, CDR1 MNHEY and CDR2 SMNVEV (reference sequence). This CDR3 has 12 amino acids. The CDR3 is CASSLVGGEQYF. In DNA, the CDR3 is TGTGCCAGCAGCCTAGTGGGGGGAGAGCAGTACTTC.

This clone has just one count. The V gene is TRBV24-1, the J gene TRBJ2-3; the match to TRBD1 covers 9 bases. The CDR3 is 15 amino acids. The J segment lost 4 bases and the V segment lost 7 bases, leaving 8 bases of the junction unmatched. Germline-derived CDR1 and CDR2 are KGHDR and SFDVKD. CDR3: CATRSTGGGADTQYF. The DNA of the CDR3 is TGTGCCACCAGATCCACAGGGGGCGGGGCAGATACGCAGTATTTT.

This sequence joins TRBV6-5 and TRBJ1-5; D unresolved. Between the trimmed V and J ends, which lost 7 bases and 2 bases, there was a span of 15 bases. The CDR3 spans 15 residues. From germline, CDR1 is MNHEY and CDR2 SVGAGI. The CDR3 DNA is TGTGCCAGCATGTTATCCCCGGTACGCAATCAGCCCCAGCATTTT. The encoded protein is CASMLSPVRNQPQHF.

The chain is built from TRBV6-6 and TRBJ2-4, with TRBD2 matching 8 bases. V was pared by 6 bases and J by 0 bases, with 7 bases of the junction left unmatched. The V gene's germline CDR1 is MNHNY and CDR2 SVGAGI (reference sequence). The CDR3 totals 16 residues. CDR3 region: CASRPREGIAKNIQYF. DNA of the CDR3: TGTGCCAGCAGACCTCGGGAGGGGATAGCCAAAAACATTCAGTACTTC.

V and J are TRBV28 and TRBJ1-1; D is uncertain. V was clipped by 7 bases and J by 4 bases, with 19 bases between them. Germline V CDR1 and CDR2: MDHEN, SYDVKM. This CDR3 has 15 amino acids. The CDR3 reads CASIPPSPRSTEAFF. The CDR3 DNA sequence: TGTGCCAGCATTCCCCCCTCGCCGCGGAGCACTGAAGCTTTCTTT.

V and J are TRBV24-1 and TRBJ2-1, with a tentative D call TRBD1 (6 bases). The V gene lost 0 bases and the J gene lost 3 bases, with 8 bases spanning the gap. This CDR3 comprises 15 residues. Germline CDR1 is KGHDR and CDR2 is SFDVKD. The CDR3 DNA follows: TGTGCCACCAGTGATTTGACGGACAGCTACAATGAGCAGTTCTTC. Protein sequence: CATSDLTDSYNEQFF.

The chain has TRBV28 and TRBJ1-5; TRBD1 matches 9 bases. J lost 4 bases, V lost 5 bases, and 18 bases had no gene match. The CDR3 is 19 residues long. From germline, CDR1 is MDHEN and CDR2 SYDVKM. Here the CDR3 DNA reads TGTGCCAGCAGTCTCCGTGCCTTTACGGACAGGGGACGAAATCAGCCCCAGCATTTT. Protein product: CASSLRAFTDRGRNQPQHF.

The J gene is TRBJ1-2, the V gene TRBV11-3, with 10 bases identical to TRBD1. V dropped 7 bases and J dropped 2; count of bases not matched to a gene: 7. This CDR3 contains 15 residues. The V gene's germline CDR1 is SGHNT and CDR2 YENEEA. The CDR3, as DNA: TGTGCCAGCACCGGACAGGGGGATGGGAACTATGGCTACACCTTC. It encodes CASTGQGDGNYGYTF.

V gene TRBV6-6 combines with J gene TRBJ2-3; TRBD2 aligns across 11 bases. V shed 5 bases, J shed 1 base, and the junction held 20 bases outside the gene matches. The CDR3 has 21 residues. CDR1 and CDR2 from the germline V gene are MNHNY and SVGAGI (reference sequence). The DNA of the CDR3 is TGTGCCAGCAGTCCTGGTTGGCTAGCGGGGGGCCCGGGGAAGGGCACAGATACGCAGTATTTT. Its translation: CASSPGWLAGGPGKGTDTQYF.

This clone is a singleton in its sample. The V and J genes are TRBV28 and TRBJ1-2, with TRBD1 matching over 7 bases. Per germline, CDR1 MDHEN and CDR2 SYDVKM. V was pared by 8 bases and J by 6 bases, with 9 bases of the junction left unmatched. The CDR3 consists of 13 residues. CDR3 nucleotide sequence: TGTGCCAGCCGGCGGTCAGGGGGTCATGGCTACACCTTC. Amino acid sequence: CASRRSGGHGYTF.

CDR3 sequence (DNA): TGTGCCAGCAGTTACTCTGACAGGACTGAAGCTTTCTTT. It encodes CASSYSDRTEAFF. The chain carries TRBV6-5 and TRBJ1-1; perhaps TRBD1 as D (6 bases). This CDR3 region has 13 residues. Germline values: CDR1 MNHEY, CDR2 SVGAGI. Trimming took off 0 bases at V and 5 bases at J, with 7 bases between the two ends.

This sequence joins TRBV2 and TRBJ1-1; D is undetermined. There are 13 residues in the CDR3. Germline V gene sequence: CDR1 SNHLY, CDR2 FYNNEI. The ends were cut back, 5 bases at V and 1 base at J, with 8 bases in the middle. The chain's CDR3 is CASSSEGNTEAFF. CDR3 nucleotides: TGTGCCAGCAGTTCGGAGGGGAACACTGAAGCTTTCTTT.

Notes on this clone: Distinct nucleotide sequences in the sample also encode this CDR3. The rearrangement joins TRBV30 to TRBJ2-7; TRBD1 matches 10 bases. V dropped 2 bases and J dropped 2; count of bases not matched to a gene: 3. Germline CDR1 is GTSNPN and CDR2 is SVGIG (reference sequence). The CDR3 totals 14 residues. CDR3 sequence: CAWSSDRGPYEQYF. As DNA, the CDR3 is TGTGCCTGGAGTTCCGACAGGGGGCCCTACGAGCAGTACTTC.

The gene calls are TRBV18 and TRBJ2-7; D is perhaps TRBD1 (7 bases). This CDR3 comprises 12 residues. The germline V gene encodes CDR1 KGHSH and CDR2 LQKENI. V lost 6 bases and J lost 6, with 12 bases in between. In nucleotides, the CDR3 is TGTGCCAGCTCCCGCCAGGGGGGCGAGCAGTACTTC. It is translated as CASSRQGGEQYF.

V is TRBV10-2 and J is TRBJ2-1; maybe TRBD2 (6 bases). This CDR3 is built from 13 residues. V was shortened by 7 bases and J by 6 bases, with 13 bases between the two germline ends. Germline assignment: CDR1 WSHSY and CDR2 SAAADI. In nucleotides, the CDR3 is TGCGCCAGCACCCGGCGGGGAGGCAATGAGCAGTTCTTC. Translating gives CASTRRGGNEQFF.

The rearrangement uses TRBV28 and TRBJ1-6; 12 nucleotides align to TRBD1. CDR1 and CDR2 (germline): MDHEN, SYDVKM. The CDR3 is 16 amino acids. Unmatched junction bases numbered 14, after V lost 11 bases and J lost 9 bases. CDR3 loop: CASSVGTGGLVSPLHF. For the CDR3, the DNA is TGTGCCTCTTCGGTAGGGACAGGGGGCTTGGTTTCACCCCTCCACTTT. The full variable domain, in which reference TRBV28 and TRBJ1-6 provide the parts outside the CDR3, is DVKVTQSSRYLVKRTGEKVFLECVQDMDHENMFWYRQDPGLGLRLIYFSYDVKMKEKGDIPEGYSVSREKKERFSLILESASTNQTSMYLCASSVGTGGLVSPLHFGNGTRLTVT.

The V and J genes are TRBV11-1 and TRBJ2-1, with TRBD2 matching over 10 bases. Germline V gene data show CDR1 as SGHAT and CDR2 as FQDESV (reference sequence). J gave up 15 bases and V 5 bases, and 10 bases lay outside the gene matches. There are 13 residues in the CDR3. In DNA, the CDR3 is TGTGCCAGCAGCCAATTGACTAGCGGGTATCGGTTCTTC. It codes for CASSQLTSGYRFF.

This rearrangement joins TRBV2 to TRBJ1-1, with D perhaps TRBD1 (5 bases). The CDR3 length is 15 residues. Germline V gene sequence: CDR1 SNHLY, CDR2 FYNNEI. Trimming removed 3 bases from V and 3 bases from J, with 14 bases in between. CDR3 in amino acids: CASSEMRGRYTEAFF. CDR3 bases: TGTGCCAGCAGTGAGATGCGGGGACGGTACACTGAAGCTTTCTTT.

V is TRBV9 and J is TRBJ1-6; 11 bases map to TRBD1. Trimming cost V 1 base and J 10 bases; bases outside gene matches: 1. Germline V CDR1 and CDR2: SGDLS, YYNGEE. This CDR3 spans 14 amino acids. The CDR3 sequence is CASSVRDRGSPLHF. The CDR3 DNA follows: TGTGCCAGCAGCGTAAGGGACAGGGGGTCACCCCTCCACTTT.